This T cell receptor (beta chain) was identified during a study of monozygotic twins with inflammatory bowel disease. As concerns this clonotype: Its antigen is not known.

TCRdb re-called the 5' RACE reads and shows each CDR3 protein once, DNA omitted. This sample's table has 350,000 to 400,000 distinct CDR3 sequences. General study results and limits: A lone strong IBD-associated signal or clonotype found no support. Versus healthy twins, IBD patients showed fewer clonotypes shared with others, especially with disease activity.

The TCR comes from a human donor with ulcerative colitis or Crohn's disease, or a healthy co-twin of an affected twin (not recorded which). The sequenced sample consisted of blood.

The CDR3 spells CASSPPDRGSHEKLFF. V gene TRBV18 combines with J gene TRBJ1-4; TCRdb designates TRBD1, a call that cannot be tested without DNA. CDR1 is KGHSH, CDR2 LQKENI, per germline. The CDR3 covers 16 residues. Combining the CDR3 with reference TRBV18 and TRBJ1-4 gives the whole variable domain NAGVMQNPRHLVRRRGQEARLRCSPMKGHSHVYWYRQLPEEGLKFMVYLQKENIIDESGMPKERFSAEFPKEGPSILRIQQVVRGDSAAYFCASSPPDRGSHEKLFFGSGTQLSVL.